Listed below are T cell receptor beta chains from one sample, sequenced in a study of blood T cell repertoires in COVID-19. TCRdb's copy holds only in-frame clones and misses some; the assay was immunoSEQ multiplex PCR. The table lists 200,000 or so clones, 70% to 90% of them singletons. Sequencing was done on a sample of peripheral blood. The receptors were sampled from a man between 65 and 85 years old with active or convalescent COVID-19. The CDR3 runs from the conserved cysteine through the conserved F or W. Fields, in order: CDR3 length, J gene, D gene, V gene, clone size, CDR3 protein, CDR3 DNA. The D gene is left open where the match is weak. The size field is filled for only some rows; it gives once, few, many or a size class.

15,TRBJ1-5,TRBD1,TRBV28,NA,CASRRSGTGVQPQHF,TGTGCCAGCAGACGCTCCGGGACAGGGGTTCAGCCCCAGCATTTT
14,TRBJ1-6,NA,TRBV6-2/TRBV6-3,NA,CASSPQGNNSPLHF,TGTGCCAGCAGTCCCCAGGGGAATAATTCACCCCTCCACTTT
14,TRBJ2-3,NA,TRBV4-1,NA,CASSQVRRVDTQYF,TGCGCCAGCAGCCAAGTTCGTCGGGTAGATACGCAGTATTTT
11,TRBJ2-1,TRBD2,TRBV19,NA,CGCGRDNEQFF,TGTGGTTGCGGGAGAGACAATGAGCAGTTCTTC
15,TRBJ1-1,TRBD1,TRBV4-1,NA,CASSQGRTGYAEAFF,TGCGCCAGCAGCCAAGGGAGGACAGGCTATGCTGAAGCTTTCTTT
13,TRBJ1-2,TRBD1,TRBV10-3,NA,CAIRGTGDYGYTF,TGTGCCATCAGAGGGACAGGGGACTATGGCTACACCTTC
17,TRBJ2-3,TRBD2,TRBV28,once,CASSQQTSGSSTDTQYF,TGTGCCAGCAGTCAGCAGACTAGCGGGAGTTCTACAGATACGCAGTATTTT
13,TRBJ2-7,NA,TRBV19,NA,CASRGGLPYEQYF,TGTGCCAGTAGGGGAGGACTACCCTACGAGCAGTACTTC
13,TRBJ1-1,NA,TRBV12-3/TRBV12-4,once,CASSLRGNTEAFF,TGTGCCAGCAGTTTACGAGGGAACACTGAAGCTTTCTTT
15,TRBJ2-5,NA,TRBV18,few,CASSPRQGGWGTQYF,TGTGCCAGCTCACCCCGCCAGGGGGGCTGGGGGACCCAGTACTTC
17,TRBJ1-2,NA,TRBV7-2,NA,CASSLGWAQVSNYGYTF,TGTGCCAGCAGCTTAGGATGGGCGCAGGTATCTAACTATGGCTACACCTTC
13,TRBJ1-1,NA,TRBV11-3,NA,CASSLGVNTEAFF,TGTGCCAGCAGCTTAGGAGTGAACACTGAAGCTTTCTTT
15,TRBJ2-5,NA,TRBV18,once,CASSPGAGMQETQYF,TGTGCCAGCTCACCGGGGGCCGGGATGCAAGAGACCCAGTACTTC
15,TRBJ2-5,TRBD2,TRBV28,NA,CASSYSGGLVETQYF,TGTGCCAGCAGTTACTCGGGGGGGCTGGTGGAGACCCAGTACTTC
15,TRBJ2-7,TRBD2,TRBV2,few,CASSIGLAGSYEQYF,TGTGCCAGCAGTATCGGACTAGCGGGTTCCTACGAGCAGTACTTC